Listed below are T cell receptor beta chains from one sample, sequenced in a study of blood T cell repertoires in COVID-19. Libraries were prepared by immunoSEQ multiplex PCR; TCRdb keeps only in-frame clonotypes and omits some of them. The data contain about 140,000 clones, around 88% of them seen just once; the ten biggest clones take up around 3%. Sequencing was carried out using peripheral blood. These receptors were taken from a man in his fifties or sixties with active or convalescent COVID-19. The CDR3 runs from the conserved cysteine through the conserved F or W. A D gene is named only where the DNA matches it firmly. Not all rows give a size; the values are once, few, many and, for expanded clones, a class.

CDR3 protein: CASSLSPGMSNEKLFF
CDR3 DNA: TGTGCCAGCAGTTTAAGCCCAGGGATGTCTAATGAAAAACTGTTTTTT
V gene: TRBV27
clone size: NA
J gene: TRBJ1-4
D gene: NA

CDR3 protein: CASNSRDRSTDTQYF
CDR3 DNA: TGTGCCAGCAACAGCCGGGACAGGAGCACAGATACGCAGTATTTT
V gene: TRBV7-2
clone size: once
J gene: TRBJ2-3
D gene: TRBD1

CDR3 protein: CASSQGRIGGTDTQYF
CDR3 DNA: TGCGCCAGCAGCCAAGGTCGTATAGGGGGCACAGATACGCAGTATTTT
V gene: TRBV4-3
clone size: NA
J gene: TRBJ2-3
D gene: NA

CDR3 protein: CSARVGEEQYF
CDR3 DNA: TGCAGTGCTAGAGTGGGAGAAGAGCAGTACTTC
V gene: TRBV20-1
clone size: NA
J gene: TRBJ2-7
D gene: NA

CDR3 protein: CSVTKQGYGGYTF
CDR3 DNA: TGCAGCGTAACTAAGCAGGGGTATGGTGGCTACACCTTC
V gene: TRBV29-1
clone size: NA
J gene: TRBJ1-2
D gene: NA

CDR3 protein: CASSWTSGGDEQFF
CDR3 DNA: TGTGCCAGCAGTTGGACTAGCGGTGGGGATGAGCAGTTCTTC
V gene: TRBV6-5
clone size: NA
J gene: TRBJ2-1
D gene: TRBD2

CDR3 protein: CASSRGVSTDTQYF
CDR3 DNA: TGCGCCAGCAGCCGGGGAGTTAGCACAGATACGCAGTATTTT
V gene: TRBV4-1
clone size: NA
J gene: TRBJ2-3
D gene: NA

CDR3 protein: CAARTDRGGELFF
CDR3 DNA: TGTGCCGCCCGGACAGACAGGGGCGGGGAGCTGTTTTTT
V gene: TRBV30
clone size: NA
J gene: TRBJ2-2
D gene: TRBD1

CDR3 protein: CASSPPGKGRQPQHF
CDR3 DNA: TGTGCCAGCAGCCCTCCCGGGAAGGGTAGACAACCCCAGCATTTT
V gene: TRBV28
clone size: NA
J gene: TRBJ1-5
D gene: NA

CDR3 protein: CASSPRGRGEAFF
CDR3 DNA: TGTGCCAGCAGCCCGAGAGGGCGAGGTGAAGCTTTCTTT
V gene: TRBV12-3/TRBV12-4
clone size: once
J gene: TRBJ1-1
D gene: NA

CDR3 protein: CASSLLTGGADTQYF
CDR3 DNA: TGTGCCAGCAGCCTCCTTACGGGAGGAGCAGATACGCAGTATTTT
V gene: TRBV14
clone size: NA
J gene: TRBJ2-3
D gene: TRBD2